Presented here are 5 T cell receptor beta chains from one specimen sequenced in a study of T cells after posttransplantation cyclophosphamide. Cyclophosphamide on days +3 and +4 followed busulfan-fludarabine conditioning and a marrow graft. The method was immunoSEQ multiplex PCR; TCRdb's version includes in-frame clones alone and lacks a portion of them. The table lists about 12,000 clones, 90% to 95% of them singletons. Sequenced material: PBMCs, taken after allogeneic stem cell transplant with posttransplant cyclophosphamide. These receptors originate from a female patient under 45 who received an allogeneic stem cell transplant from an unrelated donor, was CMV-positive, and had no GVHD. Some of the T cells might come from the graft donor.

The chain joins TRBV27 to TRBJ2-7; D ambiguous. This CDR3 region has 16 residues. The germline V gene encodes CDR1 MNHEY and CDR2 SMNVEV (reference sequence). The ends were cut back, 0 bases at V and 2 bases at J, with 14 bases in the middle. The CDR3 reads CASSLSGGGQAYEQYF. In DNA, the CDR3 is TGTGCCAGCAGTTTATCTGGTGGCGGCCAAGCCTACGAGCAGTACTTC.

This clone was detected a few times. The V gene is TRBV2, the J gene TRBJ2-7; 7 bases match TRBD1. The trim removed 6 bases at V and 3 bases at J, leaving 2 bases unmatched. Looked up from germline, CDR1 is SNHLY and CDR2 is FYNNEI. The CDR3 contains 12 residues. The CDR3 bases are TGTGCCAGCAGCAGACAGGGCTACGAGCAGTACTTC. It codes for CASSRQGYEQYF.

The CDR3 protein is CASSLAGLPGMETQYF. The CDR3 DNA sequence: TGTGCCAGCAGCTTGGCCGGATTACCAGGGATGGAGACCCAGTACTTC. The V gene is TRBV5-4, the J gene TRBJ2-5, with D maybe TRBD1 (5 bases). Trimming cost V 0 bases and J 5 bases, with 17 bases left between them. The CDR3 covers 16 residues. Germline assignment: CDR1 SGHNT and CDR2 YYREEE (reference sequence).

The V and J genes are TRBV2 and TRBJ1-2, with 11 bases identical to TRBD1. The trim removed 10 bases at V and 2 bases at J, leaving 3 bases unmatched. The CDR3 has 13 residues. CDR1 and CDR2 from the germline V gene are SNHLY and FYNNEI. CDR3 amino acids: CATGQGDNYGYTF. CDR3 coding DNA: TGTGCCACGGGACAGGGGGACAACTATGGCTACACCTTC.

V is TRBV19 and J is TRBJ1-2, with 7 bases matching TRBD1. The ends lost 3 bases at V and 4 bases at J; junction bases unmatched: 8. CDR1 LNHDA and CDR2 SQIVND come from the germline V gene (reference sequence). The CDR3 covers 15 residues. The CDR3 nucleotides are TGTGCCAGTAGTATTTCGGCGGAGGGGGCCTATGGCTACACCTTC. It is translated as CASSISAEGAYGYTF.